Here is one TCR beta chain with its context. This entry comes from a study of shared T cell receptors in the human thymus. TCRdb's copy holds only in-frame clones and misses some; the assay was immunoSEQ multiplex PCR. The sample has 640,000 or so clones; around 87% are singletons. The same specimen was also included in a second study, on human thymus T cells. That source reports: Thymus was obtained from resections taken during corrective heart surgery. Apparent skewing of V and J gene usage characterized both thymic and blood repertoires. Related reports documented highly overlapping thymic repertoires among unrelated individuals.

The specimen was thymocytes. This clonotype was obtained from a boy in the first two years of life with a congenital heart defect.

DNA of the CDR3: TGCGCCAGCAGCCAAATTAAGGGGCCGCCCGACTATGGCTACACCTTC. Protein product: CASSQIKGPPDYGYTF. The chain is built from TRBV4-3 and TRBJ1-2, with D tentatively TRBD1 (5 bases). The CDR3 runs 16 residues. From germline, CDR1 is LGHNA and CDR2 YSLEER. V gave up 2 bases and J gave up 3 bases, with 16 bases separating them.